These 7 T cell receptor beta chains came from one sample sequenced in a study of glioma-infiltrating T cells. Using RNA template, CDR3s of TCR alpha and beta were amplified with iRepertoire arm-PCR. TCRdb itself ran the multiplex PCR reads through MiXCR, one entry per CDR3 protein. The profile shows fewer than 200,000 distinct CDR3 sequences, under 55% of them singletons. The specimen was glioma tissue, nonneoplastic brain tissue, or PBMCs (not recorded which). The receptors originated from a human donor with low-grade glioma or glioblastoma, undergoing nonglioma brain surgery, or in good health (not recorded which).

A word on this clonotype: This may come from a read error, since a much larger clone is one base off. The chain carries TRBV7-2 and TRBJ2-3, with D unclear. Gene TRBJ1-5 matches the end of the DNA better, so the J call may be wrong. CDR3 size: 14 residues. Germline values: CDR1 SGHTA, CDR2 FQGNSA. The CDR3 coding sequence is TGTGCCAGCAGCTTGGTTGGCGGACGAGATACGCAGCATTTT. Residues: CASSLVGGRDTQHF.

The table lists this clonotype with a count of one. A much bigger clone sits one base away, suggesting this may be a read error. V usage is TRBV2 and J usage is TRBJ1-3; tentatively, D is TRBD1 (5 bases). The germline V gene encodes CDR1 SNHLY and CDR2 FYNNEI. CDR3 length equals 13 residues. The CDR3 region is CASWRGSGSTIYF. DNA for the CDR3: TGTGCCAGCTGGCGGGGCTCTGGAAGCACCATATATTTT.

This clonotype was recorded many times. The genes are TRBV3-1 and TRBJ2-2; D is ambiguous. V lost 7 bases and J lost 5, with 11 bases in between. Germline V gene lookup returns CDR1 LGHDT and CDR2 YNNKEL (reference sequence). The CDR3 contains 13 residues. As DNA, the CDR3 is TGTGCCAGCACCACCCGTCGGACCGGGGAGCTGTTTTTT. Amino acid sequence: CASTTRRTGELFF.

V usage is TRBV5-1 and J usage is TRBJ2-3; TRBD2 agrees at 8 bases. Germline-derived CDR1 and CDR2 are SGHRS and YFSETQ. The V segment lost 3 bases and the J segment 2 bases; nucleotides outside the gene matches: 8. This CDR3 spans 16 amino acids. CDR3: CASSSEGLGATDTQYF. Here the CDR3 DNA reads TGCGCCAGCAGCTCGGAGGGACTAGGTGCCACAGATACGCAGTATTTT.

This clonotype was observed at least ten times. The chain links TRBV7-9 to TRBJ2-5; 7 nucleotides align to TRBD1. V dropped 3 bases and J dropped 4; count of bases not matched to a gene: 11. This CDR3 has 16 residues. CDR1 and CDR2 (germline): SEHNR, FQNEAQ (reference sequence). As DNA, the CDR3 is TGTGCCAGCAGCTTGTCAGCTGACAGGGTCGGAGAGACCCAGTACTTC. Protein: CASSLSADRVGETQYF.

The genes are TRBV4-2 and TRBJ1-4; the D gene is possibly TRBD1 (5 bases). This CDR3 has 12 amino acids. Germline-derived CDR1 and CDR2 are LGHNA and YNFKEQ. V was trimmed by 2 bases and J by 16 bases, leaving 14 bases between them. CDR3 in DNA: TGTGCCAGCAGCCAACCCGACAGAGGACCGTTTTTT. It yields the protein CASSQPDRGPFF.

The chain couples TRBV29-1 to TRBJ2-7, with 8 positions matching TRBD2. J gave up 4 bases and V 4 bases, and 3 bases lay outside the gene matches. CDR3 length equals 12 residues. CDR1 and CDR2 from the germline V gene are SQVTM and ANQGSEA. The CDR3 here is CSVASGSYEQYF. The CDR3 DNA sequence: TGCAGCGTTGCCAGCGGGAGTTACGAGCAGTACTTC.